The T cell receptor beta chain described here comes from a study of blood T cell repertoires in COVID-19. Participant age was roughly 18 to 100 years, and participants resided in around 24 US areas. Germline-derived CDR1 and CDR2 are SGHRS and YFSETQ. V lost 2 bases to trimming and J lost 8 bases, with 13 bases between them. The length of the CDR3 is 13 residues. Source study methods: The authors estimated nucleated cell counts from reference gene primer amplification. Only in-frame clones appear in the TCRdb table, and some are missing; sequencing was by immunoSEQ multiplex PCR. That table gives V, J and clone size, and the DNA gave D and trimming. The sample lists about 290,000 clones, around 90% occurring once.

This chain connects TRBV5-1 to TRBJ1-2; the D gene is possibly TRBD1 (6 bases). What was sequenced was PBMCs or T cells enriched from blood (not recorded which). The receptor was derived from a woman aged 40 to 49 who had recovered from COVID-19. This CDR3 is CASSLQGTEGYTF. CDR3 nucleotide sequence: TGCGCCAGCAGCTTACAGGGTACAGAAGGCTACACCTTC.